Below are 24 T cell receptor beta chains sequenced from a single sample in a study of tumor and adjacent non-tumor tissue in lung cancer. RNA was extracted from bulk tissue without any cell sorting. More than 3 cm separated this lung sample from the edge of the tumor. TCRbeta libraries were built with three rounds of nested PCR, modified from ARM-PCR. TCRdb re-derived calls from the multiplex PCR reads in MiXCR, one entry per CDR3 protein. This table has approximately 100,000 distinct CDR3 sequences, approximately 65% appearing once. The source material was distant non-tumor lung tissue. These receptor sequences come from a man aged 25 to 40 with non-small cell lung cancer.

Details on this clonotype: The CDR3 does not close with the conserved phenylalanine or tryptophan, likely indicating a read error. The J gene is TRBJ2-7, the V gene TRBV11-2; TRBD1 matches 7 bases. Germline V CDR1 and CDR2: SGHAT, FQNNGV. V lost 6 bases to trimming and J lost 6 bases; unmatched junction nucleotides: 5. This CDR3 comprises 12 residues. Written as DNA, the CDR3 is TGTGCCAGCAGTTTTACAGGGGTCGAGCAGTACCTC. This encodes CASSFTGVEQYL.

Comments on this clonotype: Just one base apart from a much larger clone, this may be a read error. This chain uses TRBV13 with TRBJ2-7; 9 bases fit TRBD2. Germline V lookup: CDR1 PRHDT, CDR2 FYEKMQ (reference sequence). The CDR3 covers 14 residues. With 4 bases clipped from V and 2 bases from J, the junction kept 3 bases outside the gene matches. The CDR3 loop is CASSWTSVAYEQYF. The DNA for the CDR3 is TGTGCCAGCAGCTGGACTAGCGTCGCCTACGAGCAGTACTTC.

In the case of this clonotype: One base away lies a much larger clone, so this may be a sequencing read error. J is TRBJ2-7 and V is TRBV5-6, with D maybe TRBD2 (6 bases). CDR1 is SGHDT and CDR2 is YYEEEE in the germline V gene. The CDR3 runs 14 residues. Trimming removed 4 bases at V and 4 bases at J, with 15 bases between. CDR3 nucleotide sequence: TGTGCCAGCAGCGATGGGGGGATAGATTACGAGCAGTACTTC. Translating it yields CASSDGGIDYEQYF.

Ten or more counts support this clonotype. The chain combines TRBV6-5 with TRBJ2-3; D gene ambiguous. Germline V gene data show CDR1 as MNHEY and CDR2 as SVGAGI. Trimming removed 2 bases from V and 4 bases from J, with 4 bases in between. The CDR3 contains 12 residues. CDR3 in amino acids: CASSYNSDTQYF. In DNA form, the CDR3 reads TGTGCCAGCAGTTACAATTCAGATACGCAGTATTTT.

With respect to this clonotype: This could be a read error, since a much larger clone is one nucleotide away. The genes are TRBV12-3 or TRBV12-4 and TRBJ1-6; D is undetermined. This CDR3 region has 16 residues. The CDR3 DNA sequence: TGTGCCAGCAGTTCGGATCCAAGCTCCTATAATTCACTCCTCCACTTT. It codes for CASSSDPSSYNSLLHF.

Of note for this clonotype: A much larger clone differs from this one at a single base, so this may be a read error. The chain links TRBV13 to TRBJ2-5; no clear D. This CDR3 has 12 amino acids. Per germline, CDR1 PRHDT and CDR2 FYEKMQ (reference sequence). CDR3 nucleotide sequence: TGTGTCAGCAGCCTAAACCAAGAGACCCAGTACTTC. This translates into CVSSLNQETQYF.

Note on this clonotype: Possible read error: a much larger clone is one base away. This rearrangement joins TRBV4-1 to TRBJ2-7; D perhaps matches TRBD2 (5 bases). From germline, CDR1 is MGHRA and CDR2 YSYEKL. This CDR3 is built from 14 residues. CDR3 sequence: CAISQDRGAYEQYF. CDR3 DNA: TGCGCCATCAGCCAAGATCGGGGAGCCTACGAGCAGTACTTC.

The chain employs TRBV11-1 and TRBJ2-3, with a weak D call TRBD2 (7 bases). CDR1 is SGHAT and CDR2 is FQDESV in the germline V gene (reference sequence). The V gene lost 8 bases and the J gene lost 4 bases, with 16 bases spanning the gap. The CDR3 totals 14 residues. CDR3 sequence: CASGGGISPDTQYF. The DNA for the CDR3 is TGTGCCAGCGGGGGGGGCATCAGTCCAGATACGCAGTATTTT.

About this clonotype itself: A much larger clone is a single base away; this may be a read error. The gene calls are TRBV5-4 and TRBJ2-3, with 8 bases aligning to TRBD2. Germline assignment: CDR1 SGHNT and CDR2 YYREEE (reference sequence). This CDR3 region has 18 residues. The CDR3 here is CASILVRGGRGGTDTQYF. CDR3 sequence (DNA): TGTGCCAGCATCTTGGTTCGGGGGGGCCGGGGTGGCACAGATACGCAGTATTTT.

This clonotype appeared a single time. The junction departs from the called germline gene at one end, perhaps through a read error. The rearrangement links TRBV11-2 to TRBJ1-1, with TRBD1 matching 7 bases. The CDR3 totals 13 residues. Germline CDR1 SGHAT, CDR2 FQNNGV. CDR3 amino acids: CASSFGQDTETFF. The CDR3 nucleotides are TGTGCCAGTAGCTTCGGACAGGACACTGAAACTTTCTTT. Variable domain in full (rest from reference TRBV11-2 and TRBJ1-1): EAGVAQSPRYKIIEKRQSVAFWCNPISGHATLYWYQQILGQGPKLLIQFQNNGVVDDSQLPKDRFSAERLKGVDSTLKIQPAKLEDSAVYLCASSFGQDTETFFGQGTRLTVV.

On this clonotype itself: This may be a read error: a much more frequent sequence differs by one nucleotide. The CDR3 region has the DNA TGCAGTGCTAGTCCCCGGAGCCCAACTAATGAAAAACTGTTTTTT. Protein sequence: CSASPRSPTNEKLFF. V and J are TRBV20-1 and TRBJ1-4; no clear D gene. Germline V gene lookup returns CDR1 DFQATT and CDR2 SNEGSKA (reference sequence). This CDR3 is 15 amino acids long. Trimming took 3 bases from V and 0 from J, leaving 11 bases between them.

A note on this clonotype: At one end the junction does not follow the germline gene, possibly because of a read error. The gene calls are TRBV12-3 or TRBV12-4 and TRBJ2-1; 8 nucleotides match TRBD2. The CDR3 contains 13 residues. The CDR3 DNA reads TGTGCCAACAGTCTCGGGAGGGCCAATGAGCACTTCTTC. Its protein product is CANSLGRANEHFF.

Details on this clonotype: Relative to the germline gene, one junction end is altered; a read error may explain this. The chain has TRBV20-1 and TRBJ2-2; D possibly corresponds to TRBD1 (7 bases). Germline-derived CDR1 and CDR2 are DFQATT and SNEGSKA (reference sequence). The CDR3 covers 16 residues. CDR3 sequence reads: CSAAGMAATNTGEPFF. The CDR3 region has the DNA TGCAGTGCGGCGGGGATGGCAGCAACGAACACAGGGGAGCCGTTTTTT.

In its sample, this clonotype was seen once. The CDR3 carries no conserved terminal phenylalanine or tryptophan, so it likely arises from a read error. The gene calls are TRBV20-1 and TRBJ2-7; D gene uncertain. Germline V CDR1 and CDR2: DFQATT, SNEGSKA (reference sequence). The CDR3 totals 13 residues. The CDR3 region has the DNA TGCAACGCCGAGGAAGGGAATTCTTACGAGCAGTACTCC. It yields the protein CNAEEGNSYEQYS.

As for this clonotype: Because it lacks the conserved phenylalanine or tryptophan at the end, this CDR3 is likely a read error. The chain links TRBV20-1 to TRBJ1-1; D is undetermined. Between the trimmed V and J ends, which lost 0 bases and 5 bases, there was a span of 10 bases. The CDR3 is made up of 13 amino acids. From germline, CDR1 is DFQATT and CDR2 SNEGSKA (reference sequence). The CDR3 DNA sequence: TGCAGTGCTAGAGATCCGGCGGAGACTGAAGCTTTCATT. Encoded protein: CSARDPAETEAFI.

This clonotype was recorded a few times. A much bigger clone sits one base away, suggesting this may be a read error. The V call is TRBV20-1, the J call TRBJ2-7; D is perhaps TRBD2 (7 bases). V was cut by 7 bases and J by 0 bases, with 19 bases left in between. The CDR3 runs to 15 residues. CDR1 and CDR2 (germline): DFQATT, SNEGSKA (reference sequence). In DNA, the CDR3 is TGCAGTGTTCTCGTGGGGGGGGCGAGCTCCTACGAGCAGTACTTC. Its protein product is CSVLVGGASSYEQYF.

This clonotype was seen ten or more times. The chain combines TRBV5-1 with TRBJ1-6, with 7 bases identical to TRBD1. V trimming: 0 bases; J trimming: 6 bases; junction bases outside the gene matches: 3. CDR1 SGHRS and CDR2 YFSETQ come from the germline V gene. There are 15 residues in the CDR3. The CDR3 DNA is TGCGCCAGCAGCTTGGAGGCAGGGGGTAATTCACCCCTCCACTTT. As protein: CASSLEAGGNSPLHF.

A remark on this clonotype: A clone one base away is much larger, so this may be a read error. Given the absence of the conserved phenylalanine or tryptophan at the CDR3 end, a read error is likely. The chain is built from TRBV20-1 and TRBJ2-3; possible D gene TRBD2, 5 bases. The germline CDR1 and CDR2 sequences are DFQATT and SNEGSKA (reference sequence). V was clipped by 5 bases and J by 3 bases, with 15 bases between them. There are 14 residues in the CDR3. CDR3: CSAPPTRATDTQYI. The CDR3 DNA follows: TGCAGTGCTCCCCCGACGCGGGCAACAGATACGCAGTATATT.

With respect to this clonotype: One junction end does not reproduce the germline sequence, and a read error may be involved. The chain is built from TRBV20-1 and TRBJ2-3; possible D gene TRBD2, 6 bases. CDR3 length equals 14 residues. Germline V gene data show CDR1 as DFQATT and CDR2 as SNEGSKA (reference sequence). The CDR3 DNA reads as TGCAGTGCTAGGCTAGCGAGTAGCATAGATACGCAGTACTTT. Its protein product is CSARLASSIDTQYF.

V usage is TRBV12-3 or TRBV12-4 and J usage is TRBJ2-3; 7 bases line up with TRBD2. Trimming removed 5 bases from V and 6 bases from J; junction bases left unmatched: 14. CDR3 length equals 16 residues. CDR3: CASSPKGREGYDTQYF. The CDR3 DNA is TGTGCCAGCAGTCCCAAGGGGAGGGAGGGCTATGATACGCAGTATTTT.

V gene TRBV29-1 combines with J gene TRBJ1-1; 7 positions match TRBD1. The CDR3 loop spans 14 amino acids. Germline CDR1 SQVTM, CDR2 ANQGSEA. With 2 bases clipped from V and 7 bases from J, the junction kept 10 bases outside the gene matches. The CDR3 sequence is CSVEFSGQAGEAFF. DNA of the CDR3: TGCAGCGTTGAATTTTCCGGACAGGCCGGTGAAGCTTTCTTT.

Comment on this clonotype: At one boundary the junction diverges from the germline segment, which might be a read error. The CDR3 sequence is CASSPQTRGAGTESFF. The CDR3 DNA sequence: TGTGCCAGCAGCCCACAAACCAGGGGAGCTGGGACTGAATCTTTCTTT. V is TRBV11-2 and J is TRBJ1-1; D might be TRBD1 (6 bases). The length of the CDR3 is 16 residues. CDR1 SGHAT and CDR2 FQNNGV come from the germline V gene.

The chain combines TRBV11-3 with TRBJ2-7; 7 nucleotides align to TRBD2. The CDR3 length is 15 residues. Germline assignment: CDR1 SGHNT and CDR2 YENEEA. V lost 5 bases and J lost 3; bases outside the gene matches: 10. The CDR3: CASSLNSAGIYEQYF. As DNA, the CDR3 is TGTGCCAGCAGCCTGAACTCAGCGGGAATCTACGAGCAGTACTTC.

This clonotype was counted only a few times. A much more abundant neighbour one base away suggests this may be a read error. The DNA for the CDR3 is TGTGCCAGCAGTGGGGGTTATCAGCCCCAGCATTTT. Encoded protein: CASSGGYQPQHF. The chain links TRBV6-6 to TRBJ1-5; weak D call: TRBD1 (5 bases). Trimming removed 5 bases from V and 5 bases from J, with 7 bases in between. The CDR3 length is 12 residues. CDR1 is MNHNY and CDR2 is SVGAGI in the germline V gene (reference sequence).